The TCR beta chain under discussion was sequenced for a study of blood T cell repertoires in COVID-19. TCRdb keeps only in-frame clones here, not all; method: immunoSEQ multiplex PCR. The profile shows 50,000 to 65,000 clones, 65% to 85% of them singletons. The germline V gene encodes CDR1 WNHNN and CDR2 SYGVQD (reference sequence). The CDR3 loop spans 13 amino acids. Trimming removed 6 bases at V and 6 bases at J, with 15 bases between. The table lists this clone with many counts. This sequence was found in a human donor in a cohort sampled during active COVID-19. Sequenced material: peripheral blood. The V gene is TRBV10-1, the J gene TRBJ2-7; D might be TRBD2 (6 bases). CDR3 sequence reads: CASSPTSSGEQYF. In DNA, the CDR3 is TGCGCCAGCAGCCCCACTAGCTCCGGCGAGCAGTACTTC.